These 25 T cell receptor beta chains were sequenced from one sample in a study of T cells in Graves' hyperthyroidism and ophthalmopathy. Amplification of TCR beta CDR3 regions was performed using RNA transcripts as template. Primed by the HTBI set, a first-round RT-PCR was run on the TCR CDR3. TCRdb called the multiplex PCR reads again in MiXCR, with one record for every CDR3 protein. The data show fewer than 650,000 distinct CDR3 sequences, approximately 15% seen once. Sequences were obtained from blood. The receptors come from a woman aged 18-29 years with Graves' ophthalmopathy.

This clonotype has at least ten counts. This sequence joins TRBV9 and TRBJ2-7, with TRBD2 as a possible D gene (6 bases). Between the trimmed V and J ends, which lost 3 bases and 1 base, there was a span of 8 bases. CDR3 length: 13 residues. Germline-derived CDR1 and CDR2 are SGDLS and YYNGEE. The DNA of the CDR3 is TGTGCCAGCAGCGGGACTATATCCTACGAGCAGTACTTC. Its translation: CASSGTISYEQYF. Full variable domain (remainder filled in from reference TRBV9 and TRBJ2-7): DSGVTQTPKHLITATGQRVTLRCSPRSGDLSVYWYQQSLDQGLQFLIQYYNGEERAKGNILERFSAQQFPDLHSELNLSSLELGDSALYFCASSGTISYEQYFGPGTRLTVT.

This clonotype was recorded many times. The CDR3 protein is CASRERSRGKTGDAADTQYF. The CDR3 DNA follows: TGTGCCAGCAGAGAGAGGAGTAGGGGGAAGACAGGGGACGCAGCAGATACGCAGTATTTT. The J gene is TRBJ2-3, the V gene TRBV3-1, with 8 bases aligning to TRBD1. Per germline, CDR1 LGHDT and CDR2 YNNKEL (reference sequence). CDR3 length: 20 amino acids. V gave up 6 bases and J gave up 4 bases; unmatched junction bases: 24.

This clonotype was detected ten times or more. The chain links TRBV7-2 to TRBJ2-3; no clear D. Trimming cost V 1 base and J 5 bases, with 10 bases left between them. The CDR3 has 14 amino acids. CDR1 is SGHTA and CDR2 is FQGNSA in the germline V gene. CDR3 DNA: TGTGCCAGCAGCTTAGGTTTACGCTTAGATACGCAGTATTTT. Protein sequence: CASSLGLRLDTQYF.

This chain connects TRBV7-3 to TRBJ1-1; D possibly corresponds to TRBD1 (6 bases). Trimming took off 0 bases at V and 6 bases at J, with 8 bases between the two ends. CDR3 size: 13 residues. Germline V gene lookup returns CDR1 SGHTA and CDR2 FQGTGA. The CDR3 sequence is CASSLTAGAEAFF. As DNA, the CDR3 is TGTGCCAGCAGCTTAACTGCAGGGGCTGAAGCTTTCTTT.

This clonotype was counted ten times or more. This chain connects TRBV12-3 or TRBV12-4 to TRBJ1-2; D gene uncertain. The length of the CDR3 is 13 residues. V lost 7 bases to trimming and J lost 6 bases, with 15 bases between them. CDR3 amino acids: CASILVPHHGYTF. The CDR3 bases are TGTGCCAGCATCCTGGTTCCTCACCATGGCTACACCTTC.

This clonotype has only a few counts. The chain uses TRBV5-1 and TRBJ2-5, with 13 positions matching TRBD2. The germline V gene encodes CDR1 SGHRS and CDR2 YFSETQ. Trimming removed 3 bases from V and 3 bases from J; junction bases left unmatched: 5. The CDR3 is 16 residues long. The CDR3 here is CASSSTSGRGKETQYF. The CDR3 bases are TGCGCCAGCAGCTCAACTAGCGGGAGGGGGAAAGAGACCCAGTACTTC.

This clonotype was seen ten or more times. This sequence joins TRBV29-1 and TRBJ2-1, with unresolved D. In germline, CDR1 is SQVTM, CDR2 ANQGSEA. The CDR3 runs 13 residues. V gave up 0 bases and J gave up 4 bases, with 7 bases separating them. CDR3 bases: TGCAGCGTTGAAGAGTCGGAGTACAATGAGCAGTTCTTC. Protein product: CSVEESEYNEQFF.

This clonotype appeared a few times. V is TRBV20-1 and J is TRBJ2-5, with a tentative D call TRBD1 (7 bases). With 0 bases removed from V and 1 base from J, the gap between germline ends came to 12 bases. Germline CDR1 is DFQATT and CDR2 is SNEGSKA (reference sequence). CDR3 length equals 15 residues. The CDR3 loop is CSARDAQGGQETQYF. The CDR3 nucleotides are TGCAGTGCTAGAGATGCGCAGGGGGGCCAAGAGACCCAGTACTTC.

This sequence joins TRBV20-1 and TRBJ1-1, with 7 nucleotides matching TRBD1. This CDR3 spans 15 amino acids. Germline V gives CDR1 DFQATT, CDR2 SNEGSKA (reference sequence). With 0 bases clipped from V and 3 bases from J, the junction kept 7 bases outside the gene matches. CDR3 sequence (DNA): TGCAGTGCTAGAGATCCCGGGACAGATCACACTGAAGCTTTCTTT. Its translation: CSARDPGTDHTEAFF.

This clonotype was detected a few times. The chain combines TRBV7-9 with TRBJ1-2; D not resolved. V was pared by 0 bases and J by 6 bases, with 14 bases between. This CDR3 is built from 15 residues. Per germline, CDR1 SEHNR and CDR2 FQNEAQ (reference sequence). The CDR3 loop is CASSLAGYPLNGYTF. The CDR3 DNA reads as TGTGCCAGCAGCTTAGCCGGATACCCTCTCAATGGCTACACCTTC.

This clonotype was detected many times. This sequence joins TRBV12-3 or TRBV12-4 and TRBJ1-5, with 7 bases lining up with TRBD1. The CDR3 is 14 amino acids. V lost 7 bases to trimming and J lost 7 bases; unmatched junction nucleotides: 10. CDR3 residues: CASTKTGIGQPQHF. As DNA, the CDR3 is TGTGCCAGCACCAAGACAGGGATCGGGCAGCCCCAGCATTTT.

This clonotype was seen many times. The CDR3 sequence: CASTIMGNGMNTGELFF. CDR3 in DNA: TGCGCCAGCACCATCATGGGGAACGGGATGAACACCGGGGAGCTGTTTTTT. The J gene is TRBJ2-2, the V gene TRBV4-1; D may be TRBD2 (5 bases). The V end was cut by 7 bases, the J end by 1 base, with 19 bases between. Germline loops: CDR1 MGHRA, CDR2 YSYEKL. The CDR3 is made up of 17 amino acids.

This clonotype has ten or more counts. The chain uses TRBV20-1 and TRBJ2-1, with 8 bases aligning to TRBD2. CDR3 length equals 15 residues. Germline CDR1 is DFQATT and CDR2 is SNEGSKA (reference sequence). The V and J ends lost 6 bases and 9 bases, in that order; junction bases with no gene match: 16. The CDR3 is CSAGGDGRAIGEQFF. The DNA for the CDR3 is TGCAGTGCCGGGGGCGACGGGAGGGCTATCGGTGAGCAGTTCTTC.

The table lists this clonotype with many counts. The chain employs TRBV30 and TRBJ2-3; TRBD1 might be the D (6 bases). The CDR3 contains 15 residues. The germline CDR1 and CDR2 sequences are GTSNPN and SVGIG (reference sequence). The V gene lost 0 bases and the J gene lost 2 bases, with 12 bases spanning the gap. CDR3 sequence (DNA): TGTGCCTGGAGTGTAATGGGACACCTCACAGATACGCAGTATTTT. It yields the protein CAWSVMGHLTDTQYF.

This clonotype came up a few times. The chain joins TRBV6-4 to TRBJ2-1; TRBD2 matches at 7 bases. CDR1 MRHNA and CDR2 SNTAGT come from the germline V gene. Trimming at V came to 2 bases and at J to 5 bases, leaving 6 bases not matched to a gene. CDR3 length: 15 amino acids. CDR3 nucleotide sequence: TGTGCCAGCAGTGACGGGAGGGCCGTAAACAATGAGCAGTTCTTC. The encoded protein is CASSDGRAVNNEQFF.

A few counts support this clonotype. The chain uses TRBV3-1 and TRBJ2-1, with D perhaps given as TRBD1 or TRBD2 (5 bases each). CDR1 is LGHDT and CDR2 is YNNKEL in the germline V gene (reference sequence). The CDR3 consists of 17 residues. Trimming stripped 3 bases from V and 4 bases from J, with 19 bases between. The CDR3 protein is CASSHQTGARVYNEQFF. In DNA, the CDR3 is TGTGCCAGCAGCCACCAAACCGGGGCTAGGGTATACAATGAGCAGTTCTTC.

This clonotype appeared many times. The chain links TRBV30 to TRBJ2-7; maybe TRBD1 (7 bases). Trimming took off 1 base at V and 1 base at J, with 14 bases between the two ends. Looked up from germline, CDR1 is GTSNPN and CDR2 is SVGIG (reference sequence). The CDR3 covers 15 residues. The CDR3 DNA reads as TGTGCCTGGAGTGCGCAGGGGGACTTATCCTACGAGCAGTACTTC. Translated: CAWSAQGDLSYEQYF.

This clonotype was counted at least ten times. The gene calls are TRBV4-3 and TRBJ1-2; the D is unclear. Trimming cost V 3 bases and J 8 bases, with 16 bases left between them. Germline CDR1 reads LGHNA; CDR2 reads YSLEER. This CDR3 is built from 14 residues. CDR3 bases: TGCGCCAGCAGCCAGGACGGTCTTCTCGGGGGCTACACCTTC. Encoded protein: CASSQDGLLGGYTF.

The CDR3 nucleotides read TGTGCCAGCAGCCCCTCCCGGACTAGAATGGAGCTGTTTTTT. Its protein product is CASSPSRTRMELFF. This chain links TRBV9 with TRBJ2-2; 7 bases are a match to TRBD2. There are 14 residues in the CDR3. The V segment lost 4 bases and the J segment 10 bases; nucleotides outside the gene matches: 10. Germline CDR1 SGDLS, CDR2 YYNGEE.

There are many counts of this clonotype. The chain carries TRBV10-2 and TRBJ1-2; D perhaps matches TRBD1 (5 bases). Trimming pared 0 bases from V and 8 bases from J, leaving 13 bases between. CDR3 length: 14 residues. The germline V gene encodes CDR1 WSHSY and CDR2 SAAADI. This CDR3 is CASSESKDIVGYTF. Written as DNA, the CDR3 is TGCGCCAGCAGTGAGTCAAAGGACATCGTGGGCTACACCTTC.

This clonotype has more than one count but fewer than ten. One end of the junction does not line up with germline, which may come from a read error. This rearrangement joins TRBV5-5 to TRBJ1-2; D remains unclear. The length of the CDR3 is 19 residues. The germline V gene encodes CDR1 SGHKS and CDR2 YYEKEE (reference sequence). CDR3 sequence: CASSLWSAGHLPANHGYTF. As DNA, the CDR3 is TGTGCCAGCAGCTTGTGGTCGGCGGGCCACCTTCCCGCTAACCATGGCTACACCTTC.

This clonotype was counted at least ten times. The CDR3 here is CASSQLAANTGELFF. The CDR3 nucleotides read TGTGCCAGCAGCCAACTAGCGGCGAACACCGGGGAGCTGTTTTTT. The chain recombines TRBV27 with TRBJ2-2, with 8 positions matching TRBD2. J gave up 0 bases and V 6 bases, and 3 bases lay outside the gene matches. Germline CDR1 MNHEY, CDR2 SMNVEV (reference sequence). CDR3 length: 15 amino acids.

This clonotype occurred a few times. The chain uses TRBV24-1 and TRBJ2-7; 14 positions match TRBD2. In germline, CDR1 is KGHDR, CDR2 SFDVKD. This CDR3 has 20 amino acids. V dropped 3 bases and J dropped 0; count of bases not matched to a gene: 12. In DNA form, the CDR3 reads TGTGCCACCAGTGATCCAAAAGGACTAGCGGGAGGACCAACCTCCTACGAGCAGTACTTC. Translating gives CATSDPKGLAGGPTSYEQYF.

This clonotype was observed a single time. This sequence joins TRBV10-3 and TRBJ1-3; D gene unclear. CDR3 size: 13 residues. CDR1 and CDR2 from the germline V gene are ENHRY and SYGVKD. V was cut by 2 bases and J by 2 bases, with 4 bases left in between. CDR3 DNA: TGTGCCATCAGTGAGGGAGCTGGAAACACCATATATTTT. It yields the protein CAISEGAGNTIYF.

This clonotype came up a few times. V is TRBV15 and J is TRBJ1-5; D is undetermined. This CDR3 comprises 16 residues. V gave up 1 base and J gave up 1 base, with 11 bases separating them. The germline V gene has CDR1 LNHNV and CDR2 YYDKDF (reference sequence). CDR3 in amino acids: CATSRAPVGSNQPQHF. The DNA of the CDR3 is TGTGCCACCAGCAGAGCGCCCGTCGGGAGCAATCAGCCCCAGCATTTT. Full variable domain (rest looked up from reference TRBV15 and TRBJ1-5): DAMVIQNPRYQVTQFGKPVTLSCSQTLNHNVMYWYQQKSSQAPKLLFHYYDKDFNNEADTPDNFQSRRPNTSFCFLDIRSPGLGDTAMYLCATSRAPVGSNQPQHFGDGTRLSIL.